This T cell receptor (beta chain) stems from a study of shared clonotypes between healthy human individuals. Generated by immunoSEQ multiplex PCR, the TCRdb table keeps only in-frame clones and is missing some. The table has roughly 2.5 million clones, just over 90% seen once. This CDR3 spans 16 amino acids. Per germline, CDR1 KGHSH and CDR2 LQKENI. Germline trimming cut 5 bases from V and 1 base from J; bases unmatched to any gene: 10. Material: naive CD4+ T cells sorted from blood. Regarding subset: CD45RA+ positively selected. The chain carries TRBV18 and TRBJ2-7, with 8 bases fitting TRBD1. This receptor was taken from a man between 18 and 29 years old in good health. This chain's CDR3 is CASSTHPGQASYEQYF. The CDR3 DNA is TGTGCCAGCTCAACGCACCCGGGACAGGCTTCCTACGAGCAGTACTTC.